The entry below gives a single TCR beta chain sequence along with its context. The target antigen is unknown. Via MiXCR, TCRdb re-called the RT-PCR reads, giving one row per CDR3 protein. The sample gives about 830,000 distinct CDR3 sequences, around a sixth of which show up once; approximately 11% is in the top ten. This entry belongs to a study of response to subunit inactivated influenza vaccine. Study-wide results and caveats: A suggestion made by the authors is that each seasonal influenza vaccination recruits few new T cells.

The TCR originated in a man aged 50-59 years who received an inactivated influenza vaccine. Specimen: PBMCs from blood, collected roughly 5 days after vaccination.

The CDR3, as DNA: TGTGCCAGCAGCATCCTTAGCGGGGGGCCTACAGATACGCAGTATTTT. Translating it yields CASSILSGGPTDTQYF. V usage is TRBV7-8 and J usage is TRBJ2-3; TRBD2 matches at 10 bases. Trimming removed 5 bases from V and 3 bases from J; junction bases left unmatched: 8. Germline V gene sequence: CDR1 SGHVS, CDR2 FQNEAQ. This CDR3 is 16 amino acids long.